The entry that follows covers one T cell receptor (beta chain) sequence. This record comes from a study of blood T cell repertoires in COVID-19. Across the whole study: Sites across the United States, Italy and Spain contributed samples from acute and convalescent COVID-19.

Per the original methods: By means of reference gene primer amplification, nucleated cell counts were estimated. Profiled with immunoSEQ multiplex PCR; TCRdb holds only in-frame clones, not every one. The DNA gave D and trimming, while V, J and clone size come from that table. The sample holds a few hundred thousand clones, about four fifths seen once. The J segment lost 3 bases and the V segment lost 6 bases, leaving 4 bases of the junction unmatched. The CDR3 has 14 amino acids. Per the germline V gene, CDR1 is SNHLY and CDR2 is FYNNEI. Sequencing input: peripheral blood. The chain couples TRBV2 to TRBJ2-2; 7 bases map to TRBD1. The source of this sequence is a woman younger than 30 with acute or convalescent COVID-19. CDR3 bases: TGTGCCAGCAGCTGGACAGGACACACCGGGGAGCTGTTTTTT. Amino acids: CASSWTGHTGELFF.